This T cell receptor (beta chain) was retrieved from a study of patients and donors after allogeneic stem cell transplantation. This clonotype was seen a handful of times. The germline V gene has CDR1 KGHDR and CDR2 SFDVKD. V was clipped by 8 bases and J by 3 bases; unmatched bases: 11. The CDR3 sequence is 17 residues long. TCRdb reprocessed the RT-PCR reads via MiXCR and lists one record per CDR3 protein. The table includes 410,000 or so distinct CDR3 sequences, 15% to 20% detected once. Sequencing used blood, either unsorted or a sorted T cell fraction (not recorded which). The chain joins TRBV24-1 to TRBJ2-2; 10 nucleotides match TRBD1. The TCR originated in a human donor who was either an allogeneic HSCT recipient or a stem cell or donor lymphocyte infusion donor (not recorded which). It is not recorded whose cells these are; they may come from a transplant donor. CDR3 bases: TGTGCCACCATCGCTATAACCGGGACAGGGGACACCGGGGAGCTGTTTTTT. It yields the protein CATIAITGTGDTGELFF.